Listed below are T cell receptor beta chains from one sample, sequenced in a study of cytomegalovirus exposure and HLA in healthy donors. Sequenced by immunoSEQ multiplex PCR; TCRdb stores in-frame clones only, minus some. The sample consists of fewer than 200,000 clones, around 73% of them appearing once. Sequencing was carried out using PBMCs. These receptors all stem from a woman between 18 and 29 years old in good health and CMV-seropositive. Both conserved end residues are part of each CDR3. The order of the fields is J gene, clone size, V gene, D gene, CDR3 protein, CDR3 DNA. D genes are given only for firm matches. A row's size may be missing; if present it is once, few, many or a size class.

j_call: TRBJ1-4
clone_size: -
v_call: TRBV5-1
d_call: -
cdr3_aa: CASSLREGANEKLFF
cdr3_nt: TGCGCCAGCAGCTTAAGGGAGGGGGCTAATGAAAAACTGTTTTTT

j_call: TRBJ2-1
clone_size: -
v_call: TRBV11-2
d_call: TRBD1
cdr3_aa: CASSSKPGQSNEQFF
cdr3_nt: TGTGCCAGCAGCTCGAAACCGGGACAGTCTAATGAGCAGTTCTTC

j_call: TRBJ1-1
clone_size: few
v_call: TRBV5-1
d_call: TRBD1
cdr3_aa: CASSRFRDSGTEAFF
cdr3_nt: TGCGCCAGCAGCAGATTCCGGGACAGCGGCACTGAAGCTTTCTTT

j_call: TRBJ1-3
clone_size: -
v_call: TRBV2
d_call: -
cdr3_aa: CASSDRYSGNTIYF
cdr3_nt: TGTGCCAGCAGCGACAGGTACTCTGGAAACACCATATATTTT

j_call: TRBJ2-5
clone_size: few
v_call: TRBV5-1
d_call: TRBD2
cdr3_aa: CASGATSGEETQYF
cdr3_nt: TGCGCCAGCGGTGCGACTAGCGGGGAAGAGACCCAGTACTTC

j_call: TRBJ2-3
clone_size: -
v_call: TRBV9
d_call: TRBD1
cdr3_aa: CASSLETGTGVTDTQYF
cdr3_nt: TGTGCCAGCAGCTTAGAGACCGGGACAGGGGTTACAGATACGCAGTATTTT

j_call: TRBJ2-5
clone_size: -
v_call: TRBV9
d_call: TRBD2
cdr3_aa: CASSVRSLAGKETQYF
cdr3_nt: TGTGCCAGCAGCGTAAGGTCCCTAGCGGGGAAAGAGACCCAGTACTTC

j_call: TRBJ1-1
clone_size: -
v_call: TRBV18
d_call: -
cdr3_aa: CASSPPQSRVNTEAFF
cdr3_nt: TGTGCCAGCTCACCACCTCAGTCCCGGGTGAACACTGAAGCTTTCTTT

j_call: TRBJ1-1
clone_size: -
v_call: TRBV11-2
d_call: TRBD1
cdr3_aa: CASRRQGMNTEAFF
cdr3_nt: TGTGCCAGCAGAAGACAGGGGATGAACACTGAAGCTTTCTTT

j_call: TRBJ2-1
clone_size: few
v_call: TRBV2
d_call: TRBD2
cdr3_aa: CASRLAGGPVEQFF
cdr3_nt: TGTGCCAGCCGACTAGCGGGGGGGCCGGTTGAGCAGTTCTTC

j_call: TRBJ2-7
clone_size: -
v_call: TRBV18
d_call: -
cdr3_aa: CASSPTGFAGYEQYF
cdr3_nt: TGTGCCAGCTCACCAACAGGGTTCGCAGGCTACGAGCAGTACTTC

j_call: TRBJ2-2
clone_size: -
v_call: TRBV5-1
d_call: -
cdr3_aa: CASSLVASLGTGELFF
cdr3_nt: TGCGCCAGCAGCTTGGTGGCTAGTTTGGGCACCGGGGAGCTGTTTTTT

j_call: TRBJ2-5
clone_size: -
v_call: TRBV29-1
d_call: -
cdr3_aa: CSVEFVSGETQYF
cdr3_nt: TGCAGCGTTGAATTTGTCTCAGGAGAGACCCAGTACTTC

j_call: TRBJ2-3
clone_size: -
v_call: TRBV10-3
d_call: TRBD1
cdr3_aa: CAIRDRVSTDTQYF
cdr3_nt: TGTGCCATCAGGGACAGGGTTAGCACAGATACGCAGTATTTT

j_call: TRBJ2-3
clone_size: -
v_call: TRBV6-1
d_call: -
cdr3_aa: CASSETGGSGADTQYF
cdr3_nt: TGTGCCAGCAGTGAAACAGGGGGGAGCGGGGCAGATACGCAGTATTTT

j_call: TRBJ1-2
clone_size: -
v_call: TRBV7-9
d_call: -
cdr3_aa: CASTNQAGQANYGYTF
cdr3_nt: TGTGCCAGCACGAACCAGGCAGGGCAAGCTAACTATGGCTACACCTTC

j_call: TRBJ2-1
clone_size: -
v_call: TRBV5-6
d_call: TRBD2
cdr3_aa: CASSLVTSGGLDEQFF
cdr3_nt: TGTGCCAGCAGCTTGGTGACTAGCGGGGGGCTTGATGAGCAGTTCTTC

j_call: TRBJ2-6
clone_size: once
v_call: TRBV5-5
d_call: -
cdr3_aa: CASSLAGAGANVLTF
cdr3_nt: TGTGCCAGCAGCTTGGCGGGGGCTGGGGCCAACGTCCTGACTTTC

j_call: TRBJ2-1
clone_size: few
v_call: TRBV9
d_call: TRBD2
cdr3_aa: CASSVDLKGLAGGYEQFF
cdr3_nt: TGTGCCAGCAGCGTAGACCTTAAGGGACTAGCGGGGGGGTATGAGCAGTTCTTC

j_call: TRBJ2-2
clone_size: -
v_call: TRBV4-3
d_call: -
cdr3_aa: CASSQGQSSTGELFF
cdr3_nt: TGCGCCAGCAGCCAAGGCCAGTCATCCACCGGGGAGCTGTTTTTT

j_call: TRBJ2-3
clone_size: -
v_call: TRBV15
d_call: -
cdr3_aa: CATSRARSTDTQYF
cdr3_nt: TGTGCCACCAGCAGAGCTAGGAGCACAGATACGCAGTATTTT

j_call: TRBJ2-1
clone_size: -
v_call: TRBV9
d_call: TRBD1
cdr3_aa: CASSVDRTGPRSEQFF
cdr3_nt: TGTGCCAGCAGCGTAGATCGGACAGGGCCCCGCAGTGAGCAGTTCTTC

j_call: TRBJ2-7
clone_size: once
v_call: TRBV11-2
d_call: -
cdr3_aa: CASSLVPQGQYF
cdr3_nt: TGTGCCAGCAGCTTAGTTCCCCAGGGACAGTACTTC

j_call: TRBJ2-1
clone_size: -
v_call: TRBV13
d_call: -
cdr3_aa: CASSTRVSRNEQFF
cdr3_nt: TGTGCCAGCAGTACACGGGTATCGCGGAATGAGCAGTTCTTC

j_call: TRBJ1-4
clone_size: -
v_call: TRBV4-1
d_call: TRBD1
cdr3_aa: CASSLTGGTNEKLFF
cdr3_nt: TGCGCCAGCAGCCTGACAGGGGGTACTAATGAAAAACTGTTTTTT

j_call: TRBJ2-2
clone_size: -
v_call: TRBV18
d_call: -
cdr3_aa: CATHSLPYSGELFF
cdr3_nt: TGTGCCACCCACTCACTCCCCTATTCCGGGGAGCTGTTTTTT

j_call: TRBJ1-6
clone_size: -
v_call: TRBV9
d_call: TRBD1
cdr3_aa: CASSRTGGNDNSPLHF
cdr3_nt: TGTGCCAGCAGTCGTACAGGGGGAAATGATAATTCACCCCTCCACTTT

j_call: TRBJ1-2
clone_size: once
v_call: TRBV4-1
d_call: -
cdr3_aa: CASSLSYRVFYGYTF
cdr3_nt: TGCGCCAGCAGCCTTTCATACAGGGTTTTCTATGGCTACACCTTC

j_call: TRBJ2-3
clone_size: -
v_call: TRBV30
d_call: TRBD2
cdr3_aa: CAWSATGGLDTQYF
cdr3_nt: TGTGCCTGGAGTGCAACGGGGGGTTTAGATACGCAGTATTTT

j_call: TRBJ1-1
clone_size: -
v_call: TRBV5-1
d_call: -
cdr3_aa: CASSSDSLNTEAFF
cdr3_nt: TGCGCCAGCAGCTCGGACAGTTTGAACACTGAAGCTTTCTTT

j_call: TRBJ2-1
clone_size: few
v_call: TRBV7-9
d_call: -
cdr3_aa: CASSLKDLIGYNEQFF
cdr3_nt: TGTGCCAGCAGCTTAAAAGACTTGATCGGCTACAATGAGCAGTTCTTC

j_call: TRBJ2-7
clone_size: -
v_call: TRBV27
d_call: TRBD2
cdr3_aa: CASSRGGPNEQYF
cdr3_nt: TGTGCCAGCAGTCGGGGGGGGCCTAACGAGCAGTACTTC

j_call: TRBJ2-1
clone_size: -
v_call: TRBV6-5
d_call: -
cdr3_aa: CASSNGQSEFF
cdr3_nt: TGTGCCAGCAGTAACGGACAGTCGGAGTTCTTC

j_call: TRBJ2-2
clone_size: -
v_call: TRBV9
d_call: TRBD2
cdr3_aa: CASSAPIGGAGGELFF
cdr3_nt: TGTGCCAGCAGCGCCCCAATCGGGGGGGCGGGTGGGGAGCTGTTTTTT

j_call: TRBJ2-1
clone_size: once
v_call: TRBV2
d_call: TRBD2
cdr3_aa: CASSEQRGGPNEQFF
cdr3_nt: TGTGCCAGCAGTGAACAGCGGGGGGGCCCCAATGAGCAGTTCTTC

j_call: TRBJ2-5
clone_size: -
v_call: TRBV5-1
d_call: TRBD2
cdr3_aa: CASGTSGGAGETQYF
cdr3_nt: TGCGCCAGCGGAACTAGCGGGGGGGCCGGGGAGACCCAGTACTTC

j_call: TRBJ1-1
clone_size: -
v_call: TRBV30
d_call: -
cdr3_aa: CAWSPNPGSVNFF
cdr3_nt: TGTGCCTGGAGTCCAAACCCGGGGTCTGTGAATTTCTTT

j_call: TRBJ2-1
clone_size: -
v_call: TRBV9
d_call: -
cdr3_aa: CASSVVGGEYNEQFF
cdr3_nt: TGTGCCAGCAGCGTAGTCGGGGGTGAGTACAATGAGCAGTTCTTC

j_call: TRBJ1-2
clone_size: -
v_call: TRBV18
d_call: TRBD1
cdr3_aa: CASSPSDRANPNYGYTF
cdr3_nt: TGTGCCAGCTCACCATCGGACAGGGCGAATCCTAACTATGGCTACACCTTC

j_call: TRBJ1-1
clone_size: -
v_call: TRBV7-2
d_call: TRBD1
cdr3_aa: CASSRDRGATEAFF
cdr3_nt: TGTGCCAGCAGCCGAGACAGGGGGGCCACTGAAGCTTTCTTT

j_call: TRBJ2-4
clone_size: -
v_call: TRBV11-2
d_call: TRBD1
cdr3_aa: CASSLLRGQGKNIQYF
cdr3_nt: TGTGCCAGCAGCTTACTAAGGGGACAGGGCAAAAACATTCAGTACTTC

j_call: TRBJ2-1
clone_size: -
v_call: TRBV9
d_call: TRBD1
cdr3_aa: CASSVTGGFVEQFF
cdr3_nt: TGTGCCAGCAGCGTTACAGGGGGTTTTGTTGAGCAGTTCTTC

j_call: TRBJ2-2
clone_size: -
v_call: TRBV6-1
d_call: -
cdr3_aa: CASNKQKNTGELFF
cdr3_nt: TGTGCCAGCAATAAACAGAAGAACACCGGGGAGCTGTTTTTT

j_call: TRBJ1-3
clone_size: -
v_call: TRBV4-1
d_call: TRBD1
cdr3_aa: CASSQDPLRQGTTGNTIYF
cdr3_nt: TGCGCCAGCAGCCAAGATCCCCTCCGACAGGGGACTACTGGAAACACCATATATTTT

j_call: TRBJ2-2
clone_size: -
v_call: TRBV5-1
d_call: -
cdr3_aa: CASGGAANTGELFF
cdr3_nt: TGCGCCAGCGGGGGGGCGGCGAACACCGGGGAGCTGTTTTTT